The next 21 T cell receptor beta chains were all read from a single sample in a study of T cells in Graves' hyperthyroidism and ophthalmopathy. What was amplified from RNA transcripts were TCR beta CDR3 regions. The TCR CDR3 first-round RT-PCR relied on the HTBI primer set. TCRdb analysed the multiplex PCR reads with MiXCR anew, one entry per CDR3 protein. The table lists hundreds of thousands of distinct CDR3 sequences, roughly 15% of them singletons. The sample consisted of blood. The origin of the receptors is a man aged 18 to 29 with Graves' ophthalmopathy.

This clonotype was recorded at least ten times. The chain employs TRBV11-3 and TRBJ2-1; 7 positions match TRBD2. The CDR3 loop spans 16 amino acids. V trimming: 0 bases; J trimming: 3 bases; junction bases outside the gene matches: 5. Germline CDR1 and CDR2: SGHNT and YENEEA. CDR3 DNA: TGTGCCAGCAGCTTAGATTACAGCGGGGACTACAATGAGCAGTTCTTC. It translates to CASSLDYSGDYNEQFF.

A note on this clonotype: Given a much more abundant clone one base away, this may be a read error. The CDR3 sequence: CSPEPGHLYEQYF. DNA for the CDR3: TGCAGTCCGGAACCGGGACACCTGTACGAGCAGTACTTC. The rearrangement joins TRBV20-1 to TRBJ2-7; D perhaps matches TRBD1 (6 bases). Germline V gene sequence: CDR1 DFQATT, CDR2 SNEGSKA (reference sequence). V lost 8 bases to trimming and J lost 4 bases, with 18 bases between them. The CDR3 consists of 13 residues.

This clonotype was detected only a few times. The chain recombines TRBV29-1 with TRBJ1-1; D is perhaps TRBD1 (5 bases). Trimming took 4 bases from V and 3 from J, leaving 12 bases between them. CDR1 is SQVTM and CDR2 is ANQGSEA in the germline V gene. This CDR3 is built from 13 residues. The CDR3 DNA follows: TGCAGCGTTGGGAGGGACCCCGACACTGAAGCTTTCTTT. Amino acid sequence: CSVGRDPDTEAFF.

This clonotype was seen ten or more times. V gene TRBV20-1 combines with J gene TRBJ1-1; D possibly corresponds to TRBD1 (6 bases). This CDR3 is built from 14 residues. Trimming took off 6 bases at V and 0 bases at J, with 14 bases between the two ends. CDR1 DFQATT and CDR2 SNEGSKA come from the germline V gene (reference sequence). The CDR3, as DNA: TGCAGTGCCATGCTAGGACAGCTGAACACTGAAGCTTTCTTT. Protein product: CSAMLGQLNTEAFF.

In its sample, this clonotype was seen many times. V usage is TRBV11-2 and J usage is TRBJ1-1, with D perhaps matching TRBD1 (6 bases). Trimming took 6 bases from V and 4 from J, leaving 12 bases between them. Germline V CDR1 and CDR2: SGHAT, FQNNGV. The CDR3 consists of 13 residues. CDR3 sequence: CASRSQGFTEAFF. The CDR3 coding sequence is TGTGCCAGCAGATCACAGGGATTCACTGAAGCTTTCTTT.

The sample holds many counts of this clonotype. V is TRBV19 and J is TRBJ2-5, with D possibly TRBD1 on 5 matching bases. The ends were cut back, 5 bases at V and 1 base at J, with 17 bases in the middle. The CDR3 contains 16 residues. Germline V gene sequence: CDR1 LNHDA, CDR2 SQIVND (reference sequence). The CDR3 bases are TGTGCCAGTAGTCCCTACGGCAGGGTGGGCCAAGAGACCCAGTACTTC. It encodes CASSPYGRVGQETQYF. Based on the CDR3 plus reference TRBV19 and TRBJ2-5, the full variable domain is DGGITQSPKYLFRKEGQNVTLSCEQNLNHDAMYWYRQDPGQGLRLIYYSQIVNDFQKGDIAEGYSVSREKKESFPLTVTSAQKNPTAFYLCASSPYGRVGQETQYFGPGTRLLVL.

V gene TRBV11-3 combines with J gene TRBJ2-6; unclear D gene. The V gene's germline CDR1 is SGHNT and CDR2 YENEEA. The CDR3 totals 15 residues. V was trimmed by 3 bases and J by 2 bases, leaving 8 bases between them. The CDR3 bases are TGTGCCAGCAGCTTTCGACGGGCTGGGGCCAACGTCCTGACTTTC. It codes for CASSFRRAGANVLTF.

This clonotype was picked up many times. The V and J genes are TRBV18 and TRBJ2-7; TRBD1 might be the D (5 bases). The V end was cut by 3 bases, the J end by 4 bases, with 10 bases between. CDR3 length equals 13 residues. The germline V gene encodes CDR1 KGHSH and CDR2 LQKENI. The CDR3 DNA reads TGTGCCAGCTCACCTGGGGCCTCTTACGAGCAGTACTTC. Amino acid sequence: CASSPGASYEQYF.

This chain links TRBV10-2 with TRBJ2-7; 11 bases match TRBD2. J gave up 4 bases and V 6 bases, and 5 bases lay outside the gene matches. The germline V gene has CDR1 WSHSY and CDR2 SAAADI. This CDR3 comprises 14 residues. For the CDR3, the DNA is TGCGCCAGCAGCGGGCCTAGCGGGAGGTACGAGCAGTACTTC. Protein: CASSGPSGRYEQYF.

This clonotype was picked up many times. The CDR3 DNA reads as TGCGCCAGCAGCTTGACTACCCCACCGTACGAGCAGTACTTC. This encodes CASSLTTPPYEQYF. The V call is TRBV5-1, the J call TRBJ2-7; D gene uncertain. The V end lost 1 base, the J end lost 4 bases, and 12 bases lay between the germline ends. Germline loops: CDR1 SGHRS, CDR2 YFSETQ. CDR3 length: 14 residues. The full variable domain, completed using reference TRBV5-1 and TRBJ2-7, is KAGVTQTPRYLIKTRGQQVTLSCSPISGHRSVSWYQQTPGQGLQFLFEYFSETQRNKGNFPGRFSGRQFSNSRSEMNVSTLELGDSALYLCASSLTTPPYEQYFGPGTRLTVT.

This clonotype was counted ten times or more. The chain employs TRBV6-5 and TRBJ1-1, with D unclear. Germline V lookup: CDR1 MNHEY, CDR2 SVGAGI. CDR3 length equals 13 residues. V was shortened by 0 bases and J by 6 bases, with 8 bases between the two germline ends. The CDR3 DNA sequence: TGTGCCAGCAGTTACTCAAGGGTAGCTGAAGCTTTCTTT. Translating gives CASSYSRVAEAFF.

In its sample, this clonotype was seen once. The rearrangement uses TRBV30 and TRBJ1-3, with D perhaps TRBD1 (6 bases). V was trimmed by 1 base and J by 2 bases, leaving 12 bases between them. The CDR3 length is 15 residues. Germline V gene data show CDR1 as GTSNPN and CDR2 as SVGIG (reference sequence). Here the CDR3 reads CAWSGKGGTGNTIYF. The CDR3 nucleotides read TGTGCCTGGAGTGGGAAGGGGGGGACTGGAAACACCATATATTTT.

This clonotype was recorded many times. The chain links TRBV2 to TRBJ2-2; maybe TRBD2 (5 bases). CDR1 is SNHLY, CDR2 FYNNEI, per germline. The CDR3 extends over 13 amino acids. Trimming stripped 5 bases from V and 6 bases from J, with 10 bases between. The CDR3 protein is CASSREDPGELFF. In DNA form, the CDR3 reads TGTGCCAGCAGTCGGGAAGACCCCGGGGAGCTGTTTTTT.

There are many counts of this clonotype. The chain links TRBV18 to TRBJ2-5; TRBD2 agrees at 9 bases. There are 15 residues in the CDR3. CDR1 and CDR2 (germline): KGHSH, LQKENI. V was pared by 0 bases and J by 5 bases, with 4 bases of the junction left unmatched. The DNA for the CDR3 is TGTGCCAGCTCACCACCCGGGACTAGCTGGGAGACCCAGTACTTC. This codes for CASSPPGTSWETQYF.

This clonotype was seen a handful of times. The V gene is TRBV7-9, the J gene TRBJ1-4; TRBD1 agrees at 7 bases. The CDR3 totals 15 residues. V lost 4 bases, J lost 8 bases, and 10 bases stayed unmatched. Germline V gives CDR1 SEHNR, CDR2 FQNEAQ (reference sequence). DNA for the CDR3: TGTGCCAGCAGCTGGGGCAGACAGGGAGGAGAAAAACTGTTTTTT. Translating gives CASSWGRQGGEKLFF. Full variable domain (rest looked up from reference TRBV7-9 and TRBJ1-4): DTGVSQNPRHKITKRGQNVTFRCDPISEHNRLYWYRQTLGQGPEFLTYFQNEAQLEKSRLLSDRFSAERPKGSFSTLEIQRTEQGDSAMYLCASSWGRQGGEKLFFGSGTQLSVL.

This chain joins TRBV3-1 and TRBJ1-3; D not certain. Germline V gives CDR1 LGHDT, CDR2 YNNKEL (reference sequence). Trimming removed 10 bases from V and 0 bases from J, with 13 bases in between. The CDR3 is made up of 14 amino acids. CDR3 sequence reads: CATSESFSGNTIYF. The CDR3, as DNA: TGTGCCACCTCAGAATCGTTCTCTGGAAACACCATATATTTT.

This clonotype was detected once. The J gene is TRBJ2-1, the V gene TRBV11-3; 11 bases are a match to TRBD2. With V trimmed by 5 bases and J by 2 bases, 5 bases remained unmatched. The germline V gene encodes CDR1 SGHNT and CDR2 YENEEA. This CDR3 has 16 amino acids. CDR3 in DNA: TGTGCCAGCAGCCCGGGACTAGCGGTGGCCTACAATGAGCAGTTCTTC. This gives the protein CASSPGLAVAYNEQFF.

This clonotype came up many times. The V gene is TRBV5-1, the J gene TRBJ2-3; D may be TRBD2 (5 bases). Germline V lookup: CDR1 SGHRS, CDR2 YFSETQ. Trimming took off 4 bases at V and 0 bases at J, with 9 bases between the two ends. The CDR3 totals 14 residues. CDR3 in DNA: TGCGCCAGCAGCCGGGAAACTAGCACAGATACGCAGTATTTT. Its protein product is CASSRETSTDTQYF. Full variable domain (missing parts from reference TRBV5-1 and TRBJ2-3): KAGVTQTPRYLIKTRGQQVTLSCSPISGHRSVSWYQQTPGQGLQFLFEYFSETQRNKGNFPGRFSGRQFSNSRSEMNVSTLELGDSALYLCASSRETSTDTQYFGPGTRLTVL.

On this clonotype: Sequence at one end of the junction differs from germline and may be a read error. This chain uses TRBV7-9 with TRBJ2-5, with D possibly TRBD1 on 6 matching bases. This CDR3 spans 14 amino acids. CDR1 is SEHNR, CDR2 FQNEAQ, per germline (reference sequence). In DNA, the CDR3 is TGTGCCGGCAGCTTACGGTCAGGGGTGGAGACCCAGTACTTC. It codes for CAGSLRSGVETQYF. Combining the CDR3 with reference TRBV7-9 and TRBJ2-5 gives the whole variable domain DTGVSQNPRHKITKRGQNVTFRCDPISEHNRLYWYRQTLGQGPEFLTYFQNEAQLEKSRLLSDRFSAERPKGSFSTLEIQRTEQGDSAMYLCAGSLRSGVETQYFGPGTRLLVL.

This chain uses TRBV14 with TRBJ2-7; D is perhaps TRBD1 (6 bases). The V gene lost 3 bases and the J gene lost 2 bases, with 17 bases spanning the gap. The CDR3 has 16 amino acids. Per the germline V gene, CDR1 is SGHDN and CDR2 is FVKESK. In nucleotides, the CDR3 is TGTGCCAGCAGCCAGGGACACTGGGGGAATCCCTACGAGCAGTACTTC. Translation: CASSQGHWGNPYEQYF.

This clonotype was detected a few times. The chain combines TRBV12-3 or TRBV12-4 with TRBJ2-1; 8 nucleotides line up with TRBD1. This CDR3 spans 14 amino acids. Trimming took 4 bases from V and 5 from J; bases not matched to a gene: 4. Here the CDR3 reads CASSWTGLDNEQFF. The CDR3 coding sequence is TGTGCCAGCAGTTGGACAGGGCTGGACAATGAGCAGTTCTTC.